This T cell receptor beta chain was obtained from a study of blood T cell repertoires in COVID-19. Study processing details: The assay estimated nucleated cells by amplifying reference gene primers. The protocol was immunoSEQ multiplex PCR, while the TCRdb copy is restricted to in-frame clones and leaves out a portion. V and J calls and clone size are those listed in that table; D and trimming were worked out from the DNA. Here the sample spans some 69,000 clones, roughly 87% being singletons. The CDR3 is made up of 15 amino acids. Germline V gene sequence: CDR1 LNHDA, CDR2 SQIVND (reference sequence). The V and J ends lost 8 bases and 8 bases respectively, with 19 bases between them. This clone has only one observation.

The J gene is TRBJ1-6, the V gene TRBV19; D is unclear. This receptor was obtained from a man aged 50 or older with COVID-19, enrolled during active disease. The material sequenced was peripheral blood. CDR3 loop: CASARGGKQHSPLHF. The CDR3 nucleotides are TGTGCCAGTGCCCGGGGAGGGAAACAGCATTCACCCCTCCACTTT.